These T cell receptor beta chains were read from a single sample in a study of regulatory T cells in long-lasting Graves disease. TCRdb redid the calling of the multiplex PCR reads with MiXCR, one entry per CDR3 protein. Altogether hundreds of thousands of distinct CDR3 sequences are present, roughly a sixth being singletons, with the ten largest covering about 20%. The starting material was peripheral blood mononuclear cells (PBMCs), obtained at new diagnosis, from a patient treated with antithyroid drugs. These receptors were obtained from a female donor with Graves disease. Both conserved end residues are part of each CDR3. D genes are given only for firm matches. Expanded clones get a size class; other rows say once, few or many, or leave the size out.

d_gene	j_gene	v_gene	abundance	CDR3nt	CDR3aa
-	TRBJ1-6	TRBV27	many	TGTGCCAGCACTGGGACCGTGAATTCACCCCTCCACTTT	CASTGTVNSPLHF
TRBD1	TRBJ1-1	TRBV29-1	-	TGCAGCGTTGGTGGGACAGGAAGGGTGAACACTGAAGCTTTCTTT	CSVGGTGRVNTEAFF
TRBD1	TRBJ1-2	TRBV4-3	few	TGCGCCAGCAGCCTCGAAAGGGGGCTCACCGACCGGAGTGGCTACACCTTC	CASSLERGLTDRSGYTF
-	TRBJ1-2	TRBV30	-	TGTGCCTGGAGTCCAGCGGGCGGAAATAACTATGGCTACACCTTC	CAWSPAGGNNYGYTF
TRBD1	TRBJ2-7	TRBV7-9	many	TGTGCCAGCAGCCCCCGGGACAGGGGATACGAGCAGTACTTC	CASSPRDRGYEQYF
TRBD2	TRBJ2-7	TRBV20-1	many	TGCAGTGCTGGAGGGCCGGGACTAGCGTCCGCCTCCTCCTACGAGCAGTACTTC	CSAGGPGLASASSYEQYF
TRBD2	TRBJ2-7	TRBV20-1	many	TGCAGTGCTAGCACGCGTTACAATGGGAAGCGGGAAGCCTACGAGCAGTACTTC	CSASTRYNGKREAYEQYF
TRBD2	TRBJ2-5	TRBV7-2	many	TGTGCCAGCAGCTGGGTCGGGAGGGCTGAGGAGACCCAGTACTTC	CASSWVGRAEETQYF
TRBD2	TRBJ2-2	TRBV4-3	-	TGCGCCAGCAGCCAAGATACAGCGGGAGATGGAACCGGGGAGCTGTTTTTT	CASSQDTAGDGTGELFF
TRBD2	TRBJ2-7	TRBV12-3/TRBV12-4	many	TGTGCCAGCAGTTACAAACCATCTAGCGGGGGTTACGAGCAGTACTTC	CASSYKPSSGGYEQYF
-	TRBJ2-3	TRBV12-3/TRBV12-4	many	TGTGCCAGCAGTTTCCGGGTCCGTGGTTTCGGGACCCGGAGACTCACAGATACGCAGTATTTT	CASSFRVRGFGTRRLTDTQYF
-	TRBJ2-2	TRBV18	-	TGTGCCAGCTCAGCAGCGGACTCGAACACCGGGGAGCTGTTTTTT	CASSAADSNTGELFF
TRBD2	TRBJ2-7	TRBV5-5	many	TGCGCCAGCAGCCATACCGTTCTAGCGGGAACATCCTACGAGCAGTACTTC	CASSHTVLAGTSYEQYF
TRBD2	TRBJ2-2	TRBV20-1	many	TGCAGTGCCCGGACTAGCGGGGGGGACCTGAACACCGGGGAGCTGTTTTTT	CSARTSGGDLNTGELFF
TRBD2	TRBJ2-1	TRBV5-1	many	TGCGCCAGCAGCTTGAAGAGCGGGAGACCCTACAATGAGCAGTTCTTC	CASSLKSGRPYNEQFF
TRBD2	TRBJ2-5	TRBV5-1	-	TGCGCCAGCAGCTGGGAGGGTCGTGAGACCCAGTACTTC	CASSWEGRETQYF
-	TRBJ1-2	TRBV29-1	-	TGCAGCGTTGTTCGGGGGCCTTCCTCCGATGGCTACACCTTC	CSVVRGPSSDGYTF
TRBD1	TRBJ1-5	TRBV7-2	many	TGTGCCAGCAGCTTACAGGGGGACAAAAATCAGCCCCAGCATTTT	CASSLQGDKNQPQHF
-	TRBJ2-7	TRBV2	many	TGTGCCAGTAGCTGGACCCACGAGCAGTACTTC	CASSWTHEQYF
TRBD1	TRBJ1-1	TRBV7-9	many	TGTGCCAGCAGGCCCGCTTACGGGGACAGGATGAACACTGAAGCTTTCTTT	CASRPAYGDRMNTEAFF
-	TRBJ2-7	TRBV19	-	TGTGCCAGTAGTATCGGGGCAGGGAACTACGAGCAGTACTTC	CASSIGAGNYEQYF
TRBD2	TRBJ2-2	TRBV6-1	-	TGTGCCAGCAGTGAAAGACTAGCGGGAGCCGGGGAGCTGTTTTTT	CASSERLAGAGELFF
-	TRBJ2-7	TRBV7-6	many	TGTGCCAGCAGCCTTCGTGTGGCTGGGGATTACGAGCAGTACTTC	CASSLRVAGDYEQYF
-	TRBJ1-1	TRBV12-5	few	TGTGCTATGATCCAATGGGGGGACGGAGCTTTCTTT	CAMIQWGDGAFF
-	TRBJ2-1	TRBV7-8	many	TGTGCCAGCAGCTTAACGTGGAAGTACTACAATGAGCAGTTCTTC	CASSLTWKYYNEQFF
-	TRBJ1-1	TRBV6-2/TRBV6-3	many	TGTGCCAGCAGTTATACCGACAGCCCGTGGACTGAAGCTTTCTTT	CASSYTDSPWTEAFF
TRBD1	TRBJ1-6	TRBV13	-	TGTGCCAGCAGCCGGAGACCCCCGGGACAGGGAAGTACACCCCTCCACTTT	CASSRRPPGQGSTPLHF
-	TRBJ2-5	TRBV27	many	TGTGCCAGCAGGTCGCGGGCAGATATGGGGGAGACCCAGTACTTC	CASRSRADMGETQYF
-	TRBJ2-5	TRBV6-1	-	TGTGCCAGCAGTCTCGGGACCCCAGAGACCCAGTACTTC	CASSLGTPETQYF
-	TRBJ2-2	TRBV6-2/TRBV6-3	-	TGTGCCAGCATAGCGGGTTGGACAGCAACGAACACCGGGGAGCTGTTTTTT	CASIAGWTATNTGELFF
-	TRBJ1-3	TRBV12-3/TRBV12-4	few	TGTGCCAGCAGTTTTGGCGAGCTCAGCCGCTCTGGAAACACCATATATTTT	CASSFGELSRSGNTIYF
TRBD1	TRBJ1-6	TRBV9	many	TGTGCCAGCAGCTCACGGACAGGGAGCTCCTATAATTCACCCCTCCACTTT	CASSSRTGSSYNSPLHF
-	TRBJ2-3	TRBV13	-	TGCGCCAGCAGTTACGATACACAAGATACGCAGTATTTT	CASSYDTQDTQYF